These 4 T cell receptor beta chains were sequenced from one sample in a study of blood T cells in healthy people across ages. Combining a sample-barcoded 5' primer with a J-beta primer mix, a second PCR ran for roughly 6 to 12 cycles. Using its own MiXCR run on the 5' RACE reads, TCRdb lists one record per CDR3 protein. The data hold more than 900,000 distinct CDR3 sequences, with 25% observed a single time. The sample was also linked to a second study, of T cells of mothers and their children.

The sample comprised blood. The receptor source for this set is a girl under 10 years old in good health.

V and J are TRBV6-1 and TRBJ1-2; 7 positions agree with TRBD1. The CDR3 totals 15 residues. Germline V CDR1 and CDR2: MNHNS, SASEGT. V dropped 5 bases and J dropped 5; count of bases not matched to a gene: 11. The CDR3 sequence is CASSQTLGQSYGYTF. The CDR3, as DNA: TGTGCCAGCAGTCAAACCTTGGGACAGTCTTATGGCTACACCTTC.

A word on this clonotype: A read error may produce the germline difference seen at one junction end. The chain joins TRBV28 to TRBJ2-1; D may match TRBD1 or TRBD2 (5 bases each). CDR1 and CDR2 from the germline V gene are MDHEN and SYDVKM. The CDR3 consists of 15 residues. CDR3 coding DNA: TGTGCCGGGTCATCGAGGGGTTCAAACTACAATGAGCGGTTCTTC. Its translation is CAGSSRGSNYNERFF.

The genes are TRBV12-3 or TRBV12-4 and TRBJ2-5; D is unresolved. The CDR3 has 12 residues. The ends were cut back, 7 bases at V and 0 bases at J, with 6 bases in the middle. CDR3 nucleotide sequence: TGTGCCAGCACCTACTACCAAGAGACCCAGTACTTC. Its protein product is CASTYYQETQYF.

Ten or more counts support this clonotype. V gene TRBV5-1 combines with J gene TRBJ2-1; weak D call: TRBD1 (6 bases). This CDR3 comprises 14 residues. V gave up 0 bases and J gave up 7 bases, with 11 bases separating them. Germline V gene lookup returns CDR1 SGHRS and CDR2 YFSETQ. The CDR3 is CASSLATTGNEQFF. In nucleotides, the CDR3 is TGCGCCAGCAGCTTGGCCACCACAGGGAATGAGCAGTTCTTC.